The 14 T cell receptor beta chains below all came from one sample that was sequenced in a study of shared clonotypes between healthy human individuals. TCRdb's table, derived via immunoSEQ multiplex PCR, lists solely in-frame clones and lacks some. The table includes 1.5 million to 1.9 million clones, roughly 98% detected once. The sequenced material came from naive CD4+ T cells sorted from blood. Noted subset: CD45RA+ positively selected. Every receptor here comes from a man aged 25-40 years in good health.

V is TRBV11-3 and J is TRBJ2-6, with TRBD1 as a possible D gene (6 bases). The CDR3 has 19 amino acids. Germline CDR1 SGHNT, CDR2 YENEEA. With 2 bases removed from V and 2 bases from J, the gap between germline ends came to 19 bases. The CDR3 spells CASSLSWWGHGPGANVLTF. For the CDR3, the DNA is TGTGCCAGCAGCTTAAGCTGGTGGGGGCACGGCCCTGGGGCCAACGTCCTGACTTTC.

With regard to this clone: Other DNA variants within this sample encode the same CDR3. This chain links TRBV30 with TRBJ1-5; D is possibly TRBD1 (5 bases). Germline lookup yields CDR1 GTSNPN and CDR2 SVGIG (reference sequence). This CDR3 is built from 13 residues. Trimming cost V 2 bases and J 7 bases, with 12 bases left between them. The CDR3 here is CAWSIREGQPQHF. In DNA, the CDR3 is TGTGCCTGGAGTATCAGGGAAGGCCAGCCCCAGCATTTT.

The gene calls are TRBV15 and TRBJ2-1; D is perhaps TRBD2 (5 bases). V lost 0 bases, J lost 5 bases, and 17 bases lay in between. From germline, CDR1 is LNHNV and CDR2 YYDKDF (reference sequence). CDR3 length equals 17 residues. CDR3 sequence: CATSRDRLSVLHNEQFF. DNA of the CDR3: TGTGCCACCAGCAGAGATCGCCTTAGCGTGCTACACAATGAGCAGTTCTTC.

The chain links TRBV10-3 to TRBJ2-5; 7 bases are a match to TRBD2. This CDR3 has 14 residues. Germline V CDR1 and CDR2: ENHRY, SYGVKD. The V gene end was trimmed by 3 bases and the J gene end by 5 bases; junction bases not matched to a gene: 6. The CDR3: CAISDPSGPETQYF. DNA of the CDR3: TGTGCCATCAGTGACCCTAGCGGCCCGGAGACCCAGTACTTC.

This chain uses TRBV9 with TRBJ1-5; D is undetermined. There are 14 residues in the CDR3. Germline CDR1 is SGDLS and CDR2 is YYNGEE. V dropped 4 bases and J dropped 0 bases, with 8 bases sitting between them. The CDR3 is CASSPLSSNQPQHF. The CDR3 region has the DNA TGTGCCAGCAGCCCCCTGAGTAGCAATCAGCCCCAGCATTTT.

The CDR3, as DNA: TGTGCCAGCTCACCCGCCGTGGCAGGCGCCGGCTATGGCTACACCTTC. Translating gives CASSPAVAGAGYGYTF. V is TRBV18 and J is TRBJ1-2; D is unresolved. Trimming cost V 3 bases and J 4 bases, with 18 bases left between them. CDR1 is KGHSH and CDR2 is LQKENI in the germline V gene. The CDR3 is made up of 16 amino acids.

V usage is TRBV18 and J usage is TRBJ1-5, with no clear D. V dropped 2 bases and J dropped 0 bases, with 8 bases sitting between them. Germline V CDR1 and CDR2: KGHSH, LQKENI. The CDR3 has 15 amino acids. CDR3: CASSPVRNSNQPQHF. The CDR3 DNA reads TGTGCCAGCTCACCAGTCCGGAATAGCAATCAGCCCCAGCATTTT.

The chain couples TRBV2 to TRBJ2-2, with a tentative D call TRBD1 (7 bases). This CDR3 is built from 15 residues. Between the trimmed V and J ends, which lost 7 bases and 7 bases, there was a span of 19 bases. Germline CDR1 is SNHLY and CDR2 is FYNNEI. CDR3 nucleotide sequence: TGTGCCAGCAACCTAGACAGGGCGGGAAACGGGGAGCTGTTTTTT. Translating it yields CASNLDRAGNGELFF.

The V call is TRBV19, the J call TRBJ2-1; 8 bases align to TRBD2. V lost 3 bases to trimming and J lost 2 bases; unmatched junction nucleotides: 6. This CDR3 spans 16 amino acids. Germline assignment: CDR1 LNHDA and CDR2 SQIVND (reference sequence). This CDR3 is CASSIRVAGTYNEQFF. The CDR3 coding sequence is TGTGCCAGTAGTATCCGAGTAGCGGGAACCTACAATGAGCAGTTCTTC.

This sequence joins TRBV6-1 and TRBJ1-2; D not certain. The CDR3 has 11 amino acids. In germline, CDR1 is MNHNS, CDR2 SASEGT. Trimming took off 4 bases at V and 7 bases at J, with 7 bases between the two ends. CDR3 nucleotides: TGTGCCAGCAGTGTCGCTGGTGGCTACACCTTC. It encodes CASSVAGGYTF.

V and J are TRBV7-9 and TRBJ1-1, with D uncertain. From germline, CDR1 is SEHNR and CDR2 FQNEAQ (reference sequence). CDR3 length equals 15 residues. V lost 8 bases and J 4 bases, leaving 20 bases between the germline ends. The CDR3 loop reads CASGQLLGRITEAFF. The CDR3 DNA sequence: TGTGCCAGCGGGCAATTATTGGGTCGGATCACTGAAGCTTTCTTT. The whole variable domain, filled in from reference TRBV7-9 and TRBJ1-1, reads DTGVSQNPRHKITKRGQNVTFRCDPISEHNRLYWYRQTLGQGPEFLTYFQNEAQLEKSRLLSDRFSAERPKGSFSTLEIQRTEQGDSAMYLCASGQLLGRITEAFFGQGTRLTVV.

This CDR3 is CASSWDRRTGELFF. Written as DNA, the CDR3 is TGTGCCAGCAGCTGGGACCGACGAACCGGGGAGCTGTTTTTT. The V call is TRBV11-2, the J call TRBJ2-2; D is tentatively TRBD1 or TRBD2 (5 bases each). Trimming stripped 4 bases from V and 5 bases from J, with 11 bases between. Germline values: CDR1 SGHAT, CDR2 FQNNGV. The CDR3 is 14 amino acids.

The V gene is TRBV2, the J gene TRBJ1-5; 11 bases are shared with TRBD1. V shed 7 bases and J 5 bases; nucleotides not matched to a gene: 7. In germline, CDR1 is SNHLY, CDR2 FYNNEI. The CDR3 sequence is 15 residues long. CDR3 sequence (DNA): TGTGCCAGCATCGGGACAGGGGGATCTTATCAGCCCCAGCATTTT. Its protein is CASIGTGGSYQPQHF.

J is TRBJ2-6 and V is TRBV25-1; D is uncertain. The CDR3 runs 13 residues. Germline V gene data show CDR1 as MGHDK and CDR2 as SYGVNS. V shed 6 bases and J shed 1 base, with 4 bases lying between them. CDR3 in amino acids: CASRGSGANVLTF. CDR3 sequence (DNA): TGTGCCAGCAGGGGTTCTGGGGCCAACGTCCTGACTTTC.